The source of this T cell receptor beta chain is a study of PD-L1 blockade in urothelial cancer. Study information: Blood-derived samples held a median around 130,000 T cells.

General study points: Patients with durable benefit had greater blood expansion of tumor-associated TCR clones 3 weeks into treatment.

J lost 5 bases, V lost 0 bases, and 7 bases had no gene match. The germline CDR1 and CDR2 sequences are SGDLS and YYNGEE. CDR3 length: 17 residues. As regards this clone: Its antigen is not known.

Spiking of synthetic TCR analog templates was performed in each PCR. The repertoire was sequenced with immunoSEQ multiplex PCR; TCRdb's copy has only in-frame clones and lacks some. The sample has some 120,000 clones; around nine tenths are singletons. Indicated time point: peripheral blood 6 weeks after treatment start. Each patient's cancer was a locally advanced or metastatic urothelial carcinoma. This receptor was taken from a man in his sixties with urothelial cancer. The chain links TRBV9 to TRBJ2-2; 10 bases are a match to TRBD2. The material sequenced was PBMCs, taken around atezolizumab (anti-PD-L1) treatment. CDR3 sequence: CASSVEVLAGVTGELFF. The CDR3 DNA is TGTGCCAGCAGCGTAGAGGTGCTAGCGGGAGTTACCGGGGAGCTGTTTTTT.